This note documents a single T cell receptor (beta chain) sequence. Its antigen is undetermined. The data are from a study of shared clonotypes between healthy human individuals. Study findings and constraints: Sorted-subset sequencing was shown by rarefaction to be incomplete despite large depth.

There were only Caucasian adults among the donors, and all lived in Nashville, Tennessee. Each replicate PCR on the sorted subsets used approximately 200 ng DNA (roughly 27,000 T cell genomes). Assay used: immunoSEQ multiplex PCR; TCRdb lists only in-frame clones, some missing. Altogether roughly 1 million clones are present, 78% being singletons, with the ten largest covering 0.5% to 0.6%. Sequenced sample: memory CD4+ T cells from PBMCs. Subset here: CD45RA-negative fraction. The source of this sequence is a man between 18 and 35 years old in good health. Some clones in this sample may be carry-over from other donors' samples.

The CDR3 DNA sequence: TGTGCCAGCAGCTCCCGAGGGAGGGAGAGGGGGTATTTCGTAGATACGCAGTATTTT. Residues: CASSSRGRERGYFVDTQYF. The rearrangement uses TRBV7-2 and TRBJ2-3; D might be TRBD2 (7 bases). Per germline, CDR1 SGHTA and CDR2 FQGNSA. This CDR3 spans 19 amino acids. With 4 bases removed from V and 5 bases from J, the gap between germline ends came to 28 bases.